A single sample gave rise to the 30 T cell receptor beta chains below, sequenced in a study of T cells in Graves' hyperthyroidism and ophthalmopathy. Template material for amplifying TCR beta CDR3 regions consisted of RNA transcripts. Initially, a first-round RT-PCR of the TCR CDR3 employed the HTBI primer set. TCRdb passed the multiplex PCR reads through MiXCR, listing each CDR3 protein once. The table includes nearly 600,000 distinct CDR3 sequences, approximately 14% detected once. Sequenced input: blood. Receptor source: a woman aged 18-35 years with Graves' ophthalmopathy.

This clonotype was seen at least ten times. This sequence joins TRBV3-1 and TRBJ2-3; D unclear. V shed 9 bases and J shed 8 bases, with 12 bases lying between them. CDR3 length: 11 amino acids. Germline loops: CDR1 LGHDT, CDR2 YNNKEL (reference sequence). The CDR3 here is CASRSFGTQYF. The CDR3 bases are TGTGCCAGTCGGAGTTTTGGTACGCAGTATTTT.

This clonotype was observed many times. In DNA, the CDR3 is TGTGCCAGTAGTATTCAGCCAGACTACTCCTACAATGAGCAGTTCTTC. This codes for CASSIQPDYSYNEQFF. This chain uses TRBV19 with TRBJ2-1, with D tentatively TRBD2 (5 bases). Trimming stripped 3 bases from V and 0 bases from J, with 12 bases between. The CDR3 is made up of 16 amino acids. Germline V CDR1 and CDR2: LNHDA, SQIVND (reference sequence).

V is TRBV20-1 and J is TRBJ1-1; 9 positions match TRBD1. With 2 bases clipped from V and 0 bases from J, the junction kept 10 bases outside the gene matches. The germline gives CDR1 DFQATT, CDR2 SNEGSKA (reference sequence). This CDR3 spans 17 amino acids. The chain's CDR3 is CSARRLTGGSVNTEAFF. CDR3 coding DNA: TGCAGTGCTAGAAGATTAACAGGGGGCTCGGTGAACACTGAAGCTTTCTTT.

This clonotype was counted many times. The chain links TRBV9 to TRBJ2-1; D might be TRBD1 (5 bases). Germline V CDR1 and CDR2: SGDLS, YYNGEE. V lost 0 bases and J lost 0, with 13 bases in between. The CDR3 extends over 17 amino acids. The CDR3 sequence is CASSVEAGLSSYNEQFF. CDR3 coding DNA: TGTGCCAGCAGCGTAGAGGCAGGGCTGAGCTCCTACAATGAGCAGTTCTTC. Full variable domain (remainder filled in from reference TRBV9 and TRBJ2-1): DSGVTQTPKHLITATGQRVTLRCSPRSGDLSVYWYQQSLDQGLQFLIQYYNGEERAKGNILERFSAQQFPDLHSELNLSSLELGDSALYFCASSVEAGLSSYNEQFFGPGTRLTVL.

This clonotype has at least ten counts. The chain has TRBV3-1 and TRBJ2-1; D possibly corresponds to TRBD2 (5 bases). The CDR3 totals 16 residues. Germline values: CDR1 LGHDT, CDR2 YNNKEL (reference sequence). Deletions cut 0 bases from V and 6 bases from J, with 15 bases between. CDR3 region: CASSQDFERARNEQFF. The CDR3 nucleotides are TGTGCCAGCAGCCAAGATTTCGAGAGGGCGCGCAATGAGCAGTTCTTC.

There are many counts of this clonotype. The rearrangement uses TRBV4-2 and TRBJ1-4; D is possibly TRBD1 (6 bases). This CDR3 is built from 16 residues. Trimming cost V 1 base and J 4 bases, with 13 bases left between them. Germline CDR1 and CDR2: LGHNA and YNFKEQ. DNA of the CDR3: TGTGCCAGCAGCCAAGTTTTCCGAGGGGGTAATGAAAAACTGTTTTTT. It specifies CASSQVFRGGNEKLFF.

This clonotype appeared a few times. The rearrangement uses TRBV19 and TRBJ1-5, with unresolved D. Germline assignment: CDR1 LNHDA and CDR2 SQIVND (reference sequence). Trimming pared 6 bases from V and 4 bases from J, leaving 16 bases between. The length of the CDR3 is 15 residues. The CDR3 is CASRGGSGRNQPQHF. The CDR3 DNA is TGTGCCAGTAGGGGAGGCTCGGGGAGGAATCAGCCCCAGCATTTT.

This clonotype was counted many times. This sequence joins TRBV12-3 or TRBV12-4 and TRBJ2-4, with TRBD2 matching over 7 bases. The CDR3 is 15 residues long. V shed 3 bases, J shed 3 bases, and the junction held 5 bases outside the gene matches. The CDR3 is CASSLSGGDKNIQYF. The CDR3 DNA sequence: TGTGCCAGCAGTTTGTCGGGGGGAGACAAAAACATTCAGTACTTC.

This clonotype has a count of ten or more. The chain combines TRBV3-1 with TRBJ1-1; D is perhaps TRBD1 (5 bases). The V gene's germline CDR1 is LGHDT and CDR2 YNNKEL (reference sequence). Trimming removed 0 bases from V and 0 bases from J, with 11 bases in between. The CDR3 is 16 residues long. The CDR3 spells CASSQEGGSVNTEAFF. Here the CDR3 DNA reads TGTGCCAGCAGCCAAGAGGGGGGGTCGGTGAACACTGAAGCTTTCTTT.

The chain couples TRBV27 to TRBJ1-3; D is unclear. Between the trimmed V and J ends, which lost 0 bases and 3 bases, there was a span of 15 bases. CDR3 size: 17 residues. From germline, CDR1 is MNHEY and CDR2 SMNVEV (reference sequence). CDR3: CASSLSFGGIRGNTIYF. The CDR3 DNA sequence: TGTGCCAGCAGTTTATCTTTTGGCGGCATTCGTGGAAACACCATATATTTT.

This clonotype has a count of ten or more. The gene calls are TRBV7-9 and TRBJ1-4; D unresolved. CDR1 is SEHNR, CDR2 FQNEAQ, per germline (reference sequence). The CDR3 totals 17 residues. Trimming removed 7 bases from V and 2 bases from J, with 20 bases in between. This CDR3 is CASTSAPGGTTNEKLFF. CDR3 nucleotide sequence: TGTGCCAGCACCTCTGCGCCGGGAGGCACGACTAATGAAAAACTGTTTTTT. The full variable domain, rest sourced from reference TRBV7-9 and TRBJ1-4, is DTGVSQNPRHKITKRGQNVTFRCDPISEHNRLYWYRQTLGQGPEFLTYFQNEAQLEKSRLLSDRFSAERPKGSFSTLEIQRTEQGDSAMYLCASTSAPGGTTNEKLFFGSGTQLSVL.

This clonotype was found many times. The chain carries TRBV6-1 and TRBJ2-7; 8 bases align to TRBD1. This CDR3 has 15 amino acids. Germline V lookup: CDR1 MNHNS, CDR2 SASEGT. With V trimmed by 6 bases and J by 1 base, 8 bases remained unmatched. This CDR3 is CASRDPGQVSYEQYF. CDR3 sequence (DNA): TGTGCCAGCAGAGACCCGGGACAGGTGTCCTACGAGCAGTACTTC.

The J gene is TRBJ2-1, the V gene TRBV27; D ambiguous. The germline CDR1 and CDR2 sequences are MNHEY and SMNVEV (reference sequence). This CDR3 comprises 13 residues. The V end lost 5 bases, the J end lost 5 bases, and 10 bases lay between the germline ends. Written as DNA, the CDR3 is TGTGCCAGCAGTGAACAAACCAACAATGAGCAGTTCTTC. It codes for CASSEQTNNEQFF.

There are many counts of this clonotype. The V and J genes are TRBV12-3 or TRBV12-4 and TRBJ1-5; a possible D gene is TRBD1 (6 bases). V lost 7 bases, J lost 5 bases, and 18 bases lay in between. The CDR3 has 15 residues. The CDR3 spells CASTMDSEWYQPQHF. The DNA of the CDR3 is TGTGCCAGCACTATGGACAGTGAATGGTATCAGCCCCAGCATTTT.

This clonotype was detected ten times or more. The genes are TRBV2 and TRBJ2-3, with 9 bases lining up with TRBD2. Germline V gene lookup returns CDR1 SNHLY and CDR2 FYNNEI. The CDR3 extends over 15 amino acids. Unmatched junction bases numbered 11, after V lost 6 bases and J lost 7 bases. CDR3 nucleotides: TGTGCCAGCAGGGGGGGAGCTAGCGGGACTTATACGCAGTATTTT. This gives the protein CASRGGASGTYTQYF.

The sample holds many counts of this clonotype. V usage is TRBV28 and J usage is TRBJ1-4; unclear D gene. The CDR3 is 10 amino acids. Trimming pared 6 bases from V and 5 bases from J, leaving 1 base between. Germline CDR1 and CDR2: MDHEN and SYDVKM. CDR3 sequence (DNA): TGTGCCAGCAGGAATGAAAAACTGTTTTTT. Amino acid sequence: CASRNEKLFF.

About this clonotype: At one boundary the junction diverges from the germline segment, which might be a read error. The rearrangement links TRBV20-1 to TRBJ2-1; 7 bases are shared with TRBD2. Germline V CDR1 and CDR2: DFQATT, SNEGSKA (reference sequence). The CDR3 is made up of 14 amino acids. In DNA, the CDR3 is TGCAGTTCTGGGCCCGGGACTATTTACAATGGGCAGTTCTTC. Translation: CSSGPGTIYNGQFF.

The chain carries TRBV10-2 and TRBJ2-3; maybe TRBD1 (5 bases). Per germline, CDR1 WSHSY and CDR2 SAAADI. V was pared by 1 base and J by 8 bases, with 7 bases between. The CDR3 loop spans 12 amino acids. This CDR3 is CASSELDTTQYF. The CDR3 region has the DNA TGCGCCAGCAGTGAGTTGGACACTACGCAGTATTTT.

This clonotype came up a few times. V is TRBV27 and J is TRBJ1-1; the match to TRBD1 covers 10 bases. CDR1 and CDR2 from the germline V gene are MNHEY and SMNVEV (reference sequence). The CDR3 contains 15 residues. V trimming: 6 bases; J trimming: 6 bases; junction bases outside the gene matches: 10. CDR3 protein: CASRARDRGQAEAFF. CDR3 sequence (DNA): TGTGCCAGCAGGGCTCGGGACAGGGGTCAGGCTGAAGCTTTCTTT.

The V and J genes are TRBV4-1 and TRBJ2-7, with 7 bases fitting TRBD1. V was clipped by 1 base and J by 2 bases; unmatched bases: 5. CDR1 and CDR2 from the germline V gene are MGHRA and YSYEKL. The CDR3 is 15 residues long. The CDR3 is CASSQGFGTAYEQYF. CDR3 DNA sequence: TGCGCCAGCAGCCAAGGTTTCGGGACAGCCTACGAGCAGTACTTC.

The CDR3 region is CASSAHRDTSNYEQYF. In nucleotides, the CDR3 is TGTGCCAGCAGCGCCCACCGGGACACCTCAAACTACGAGCAGTACTTC. The chain combines TRBV9 with TRBJ2-7, with a tentative D call TRBD1 (6 bases). CDR3 length: 16 residues. The germline V and J ends were trimmed by 3 bases and 3 bases, with 19 bases remaining between them. The germline V gene encodes CDR1 SGDLS and CDR2 YYNGEE.

This clonotype was seen at least ten times. V and J are TRBV28 and TRBJ2-7, with 7 positions matching TRBD1. In germline, CDR1 is MDHEN, CDR2 SYDVKM. Unmatched junction bases numbered 10, after V lost 6 bases and J lost 5 bases. This CDR3 has 14 residues. CDR3 loop: CASRHQTGSHEQYF. Written as DNA, the CDR3 is TGTGCCAGCAGACACCAGACAGGGTCCCACGAGCAGTACTTC.

This clonotype was counted at least ten times. The chain couples TRBV6-1 to TRBJ2-1; D gene ambiguous. Germline V gene data show CDR1 as MNHNS and CDR2 as SASEGT. The CDR3 length is 14 residues. Trimming cost V 5 bases and J 5 bases, with 13 bases left between them. CDR3 residues: CASSYTGIHNEQFF. CDR3 DNA: TGTGCCAGCAGTTACACCGGTATTCACAATGAGCAGTTCTTC.

In this sample, this clonotype turned up many times. The rearrangement uses TRBV3-1 and TRBJ2-3; no firm D call. The CDR3 spans 15 residues. Germline assignment: CDR1 LGHDT and CDR2 YNNKEL (reference sequence). V lost 0 bases to trimming and J lost 3 bases, with 10 bases between them. The CDR3 sequence: CASSQDVLGTDTQYF. The CDR3 DNA reads as TGTGCCAGCAGCCAAGATGTATTGGGAACAGATACGCAGTATTTT.

This chain connects TRBV7-2 to TRBJ1-2, with a possible D match to TRBD1 (5 bases). This CDR3 is built from 14 residues. The germline gives CDR1 SGHTA, CDR2 FQGNSA. V was pared by 2 bases and J by 11 bases, with 18 bases between. CDR3 DNA: TGTGCCAGCAGCTTACCGACAGAAACCCAGTCTTACACCTTC. Its protein is CASSLPTETQSYTF.

This clonotype was recorded many times. The chain couples TRBV28 to TRBJ1-5, with D possibly being TRBD1 (6 bases). The V gene's germline CDR1 is MDHEN and CDR2 SYDVKM. Trimming left V 5 bases short and J 0 bases short, with 8 bases between. There are 14 residues in the CDR3. In nucleotides, the CDR3 is TGTGCCAGCAGTGAGGACAGTAGCAATCAGCCCCAGCATTTT. This translates into CASSEDSSNQPQHF.

Many counts were recorded for this clonotype. The rearrangement links TRBV10-3 to TRBJ1-1; D remains ambiguous. The CDR3 is 11 residues long. CDR1 is ENHRY, CDR2 SYGVKD, per germline. The V end was cut by 4 bases, the J end by 7 bases, with 7 bases between. CDR3 sequence reads: CAISGVDEAFF. The DNA of the CDR3 is TGTGCCATCAGTGGTGTGGATGAAGCTTTCTTT.

This clonotype was counted ten times or more. This chain joins TRBV3-1 and TRBJ2-2, with D unresolved. The length of the CDR3 is 16 residues. Germline V lookup: CDR1 LGHDT, CDR2 YNNKEL (reference sequence). V was pared by 3 bases and J by 2 bases, with 13 bases between. The CDR3 DNA reads as TGTGCCAGCAGCCAGTCCGAGACACCTAACACCGGGGAGCTGTTTTTT. It yields the protein CASSQSETPNTGELFF.

This clonotype was picked up many times. The J gene is TRBJ2-2, the V gene TRBV10-2, with D maybe TRBD2 (6 bases). This CDR3 spans 16 amino acids. The V and J ends lost 8 bases and 2 bases respectively, with 18 bases between them. CDR1 is WSHSY, CDR2 SAAADI, per germline. The CDR3 region is CASRWVLGGNTGELFF. DNA of the CDR3: TGCGCCAGCCGGTGGGTCTTGGGGGGTAACACCGGGGAGCTGTTTTTT.

The chain is built from TRBV5-1 and TRBJ2-7, with a weak D call TRBD1 (6 bases). The CDR3 spans 13 residues. V was cut by 0 bases and J by 6 bases, with 10 bases left in between. CDR1 SGHRS and CDR2 YFSETQ come from the germline V gene. In DNA, the CDR3 is TGCGCCAGCAGCTTGGGGGCAGGGGCCGAGCAGTACTTC. It codes for CASSLGAGAEQYF.